This T cell receptor beta chain comes out of a study of blood T cell repertoires in COVID-19. Background on the study: Italy, Spain and the United States were the sources of the convalescent and acute COVID-19 samples. The cDNA or gDNA used as material had been derived from T cells, B-cell-depleted T cells, or PBMCs.

Germline CDR1 SGHAT, CDR2 FQNNGV. V shed 5 bases and J shed 4 bases, with 6 bases lying between them. There are 12 residues in the CDR3. In the original workflow: Amplification of reference gene primers was used by the study to estimate nucleated cell counts. Here immunoSEQ multiplex PCR was the method, and the copy in TCRdb shows in-frame clones only, minus some. The DNA gave D and trimming, while V, J and clone size come from that table. This sample has about 400,000 clones, with around 86% found just once. Sequencing was done on a sample of peripheral blood. The chain uses TRBV11-2 and TRBJ2-1; no clear D. The sequence came from a human donor in a cohort sampled during active COVID-19. The DNA for the CDR3 is TGTGCCAGCAGCCCAACTTACAATGAGCAGTTCTTC. Its protein is CASSPTYNEQFF. Filled out from reference TRBV11-2 and TRBJ2-1, the complete variable domain reads EAGVAQSPRYKIIEKRQSVAFWCNPISGHATLYWYQQILGQGPKLLIQFQNNGVVDDSQLPKDRFSAERLKGVDSTLKIQPAKLEDSAVYLCASSPTYNEQFFGPGTRLTVL.